The subject of this entry is one T cell receptor (beta chain). Antigen: not known. The data stem from a study of vaccination effects on CD4 cells after COVID-19. About the research overall: There were a couple of convalescent patients who gave samples 16 days and one week before vaccination.

Findings and caveats of the study: Recruitment yielded few convalescent patients, and the study had no early post-infection timepoints. Convalescent patients' post-vaccine spike repertoire was mostly distinct vaccine-induced clones.

Before sequencing, viral peptide pools were used by the ViraFEST assay to expand antigen-specific CD4+ T cells. CD4+ T cell isolation took place after nine to eleven days of culture. Sometime from March through December 2020, the person acquired a SARS-CoV-2 infection that PCR confirmed. Wells containing a few million PBMC each were cultured with approximately 10 IU/ml IL-2 and 8 to 10 ug/ml peptides. Repertoires were generated with immunoSEQ multiplex PCR, while TCRdb's copy carries only in-frame clones and drops some. This table has roughly 25,000 clones, around 78% appearing once. Sequenced material: CD4+ T cells from PBMCs cultured with HCoV-NL63 spike peptides, taken before COVID-19 vaccination. The clonotype comes from a human donor who had a prior SARS-CoV-2 infection.

The CDR3 here is CASSSQPYNEQFF. The DNA for the CDR3 is TGTGCCAGCAGCTCACAACCGTACAATGAGCAGTTCTTC. V usage is TRBV7-3 and J usage is TRBJ2-1; no firm D call. Trimming took off 4 bases at V and 4 bases at J, with 8 bases between the two ends. This CDR3 has 13 residues. Looked up from germline, CDR1 is SGHTA and CDR2 is FQGTGA.